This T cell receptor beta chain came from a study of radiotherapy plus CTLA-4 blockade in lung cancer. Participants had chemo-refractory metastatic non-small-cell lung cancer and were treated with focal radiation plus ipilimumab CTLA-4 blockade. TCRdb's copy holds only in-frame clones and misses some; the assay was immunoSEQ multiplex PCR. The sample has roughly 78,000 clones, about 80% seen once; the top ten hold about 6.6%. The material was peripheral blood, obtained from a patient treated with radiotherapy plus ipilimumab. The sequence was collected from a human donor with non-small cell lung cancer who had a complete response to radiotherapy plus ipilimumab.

The chain's CDR3 is CASSSPGTGQYF. The CDR3 region has the DNA TGTGCCAGCAGTTCCCCCGGGACAGGGCAGTATTTT. The rearrangement joins TRBV27 to TRBJ2-3, with 8 bases identical to TRBD1. The CDR3 contains 12 residues. Trimming cost V 4 bases and J 11 bases; bases outside gene matches: 5. Germline CDR1 is MNHEY and CDR2 is SMNVEV (reference sequence).